This T cell receptor (beta chain) was identified in a study of cytotoxic CD8 clonotypes in ibrutinib-treated CLL. Overall study context: Researchers reported about a dozen relapsed/refractory and under 16 treatment-naive patients, fewer than 18 of them IGHV unmutated. Results showed approximately 25 partial and 2 complete responses; following median around six years, about 15 remained remitted, approximately twelve advanced. General study results and limits: Clonality rose at ibrutinib response, held steady in sustained remission, and fell toward baseline at progression.

CDR3 length equals 18 residues. Germline V lookup: CDR1 SGHAT, CDR2 FQNNGV. With 5 bases removed from V and 2 bases from J, the gap between germline ends came to 23 bases. Researchers set a sequencing depth target of 1 in 200,000 to 1 in 1 million T cells. The repertoire was sequenced with immunoSEQ multiplex PCR; TCRdb's copy has only in-frame clones and lacks some. The sample yields 9,500 to 15,000 clones, about 62% seen once. The sample holds one count of this clone. Its antigen is undetermined. V and J are TRBV11-2 and TRBJ2-3; D might be TRBD2 (7 bases). The sample in question was PBMCs, obtained before ibrutinib treatment. The sequence came from a human donor with chronic lymphocytic leukemia. The CDR3 sequence: CASSAGGARLYSTDTQYF. In DNA form, the CDR3 reads TGTGCCAGCAGCGCTGGGGGGGCGCGGTTATACTCCACAGATACGCAGTATTTT.